The source of this T cell receptor (beta chain) is a study of response to subunit inactivated influenza vaccine. TCRdb itself ran the RT-PCR reads through MiXCR, one entry per CDR3 protein. The data show just over 300,000 distinct CDR3 sequences, around 20% seen once. Germline loops: CDR1 DFQATT, CDR2 SNEGSKA (reference sequence). After removal of 5 bases from V and 4 bases from J, the junction contained 4 bases not matched to a gene. The CDR3 runs to 13 residues. The sample here was PBMCs from blood, taken about 20 months after vaccination. This chain joins TRBV20-1 and TRBJ1-4; TRBD1 matches at 7 bases. The receptor was isolated from a man between 50 and 75 years old who received an inactivated influenza vaccine. Here the CDR3 reads CSAVGGNNEKLFF. As DNA, the CDR3 is TGCAGTGCTGTAGGGGGCAATAATGAAAAACTGTTTTTT.